The clone carrying this T cell receptor (beta chain) has only a few counts. The data were taken from a study of human T cells and chemical hapten exposure. Looking at the study overall: Patch tests of 0.01% DPC on the upper back were read at 6 days. It was small differences in pooled library volume that mainly caused per-sample TCR yields to vary.

TCRdb ran MiXCR on the RACE reads and lists one entry per CDR3 protein. Of 180,000 or so distinct CDR3 sequences listed, 14% were seen once; the top ten hold about 1.7%. The time point is: patch test 1, 2 weeks after DPC sensitization. Stated treatment: therapeutic diphenylcyclopropenone sensitization with weekly scalp DPC. The sample in question was whole blood, obtained in connection with sensitization to the hapten diphenylcyclopropenone (DPC). This TCR was recovered from a woman in her 30s with alopecia areata. Some clones in this sample may be carry-over from other donors' samples.

For the CDR3, the DNA is TGTGCCAGCAGTCGAGTCCCCGCCATTTATAATTCACCCCTCCACTTT. Protein sequence: CASSRVPAIYNSPLHF. The chain uses TRBV28 and TRBJ1-6; D gene ambiguous. The CDR3 is 16 residues long. Germline V gene lookup returns CDR1 MDHEN and CDR2 SYDVKM. V lost 5 bases to trimming and J lost 4 bases, with 15 bases between them.